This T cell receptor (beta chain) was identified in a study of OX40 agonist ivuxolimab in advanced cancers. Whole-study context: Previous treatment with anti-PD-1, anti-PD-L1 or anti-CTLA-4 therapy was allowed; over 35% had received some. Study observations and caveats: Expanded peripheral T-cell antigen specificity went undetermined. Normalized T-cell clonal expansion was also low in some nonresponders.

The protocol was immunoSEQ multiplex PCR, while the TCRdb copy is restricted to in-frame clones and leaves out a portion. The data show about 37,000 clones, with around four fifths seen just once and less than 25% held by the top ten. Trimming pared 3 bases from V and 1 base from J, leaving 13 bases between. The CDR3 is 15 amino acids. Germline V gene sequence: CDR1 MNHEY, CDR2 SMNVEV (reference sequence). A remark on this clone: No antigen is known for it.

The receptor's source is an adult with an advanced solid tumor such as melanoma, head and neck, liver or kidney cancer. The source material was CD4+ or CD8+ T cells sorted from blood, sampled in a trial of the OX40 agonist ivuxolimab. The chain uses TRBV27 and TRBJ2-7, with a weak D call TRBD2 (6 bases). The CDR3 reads CASSFGTSPSYEQYF. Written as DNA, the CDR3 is TGTGCCAGCAGTTTCGGGACTTCACCTTCCTACGAGCAGTACTTC.